This is a list of T cell receptor beta chains from one sample in a study of OX40 agonist ivuxolimab in advanced cancers. Profiled with immunoSEQ multiplex PCR; TCRdb holds only in-frame clones, not every one. The sample consists of approximately 90,000 clones, 70% to 90% of them appearing once. The source was CD4+ or CD8+ T cells sorted from blood, collected in a trial of the OX40 agonist ivuxolimab. Every receptor here comes from an adult with an advanced solid tumor such as melanoma, head and neck, liver or kidney cancer. Each CDR3 is given with its conserved first and last residue. A D gene is named only where the DNA matches it firmly. Clone size is given for some rows only: seen once, a few or many times, or a class if the clone is expanded.

>NA|TRBV28|NA|TRBJ1-1
TGTGCCAGCATTTCCAGACAGGCCACTGAAGCTTTCTTT
CASISRQATEAFF
>TRBD2|TRBV5-1|NA|TRBJ2-7
TGCGCCAGCAGTCGGGACTACAACTCCTACGAGCAGTACTTC
CASSRDYNSYEQYF
>TRBD1|TRBV6-1|NA|TRBJ1-4
TGTGCCACCGAGGACAGGGGAACTAATGAAAAACTGTTTTTT
CATEDRGTNEKLFF
>NA|TRBV19|NA|TRBJ1-1
TGTGCCAGTAGTATAGTTGGGGTGGGGACTGAAGCTTTCTTT
CASSIVGVGTEAFF
>NA|TRBV10-3|once|TRBJ2-3
TGTGCCATCAGTGAGCGCGGTAAAACTAGCACAGATACGCAGTATTTT
CAISERGKTSTDTQYF
>NA|TRBV27|NA|TRBJ2-7
TGTGCCAGCAGTTTTCGGAGGGGGGAGGGGCACGAGCAGTACTTC
CASSFRRGEGHEQYF
>TRBD1|TRBV9|NA|TRBJ2-3
TGTGCCAGCAGCCCGACAGGGGGCGCGTCGTCGTCTACGCAGTATTTT
CASSPTGGASSSTQYF
>NA|TRBV7-6|NA|TRBJ2-6
TGTGCCAGCAGCTTAGAGGGGCTGCGGGCCAACGTCCTGACTTTC
CASSLEGLRANVLTF
>TRBD1|TRBV5-6|NA|TRBJ1-2
TGTGCCAGCAGCTCGAGGGACAGGGTGGGAGAAAACTATGGCTACACCTTC
CASSSRDRVGENYGYTF
>NA|TRBV5-4|NA|TRBJ1-5
TGTGCCAGCAGCGTGGACGGACAAGCCCAGCATTTT
CASSVDGQAQHF
>NA|TRBV5-4|NA|TRBJ1-1
TGTGCCAGCACCTCCGGACAGTCGGACACTGAAGCTTTCTTT
CASTSGQSDTEAFF
>TRBD1|TRBV7-3|NA|TRBJ2-3
TGTGCCAGCAGCCGGGACAGAACAGATACGCAGTATTTT
CASSRDRTDTQYF
>NA|TRBV19|NA|TRBJ1-5
TGTGCCAGTACCCAGGGATATAGCAATCAGCCCCAGCATTTT
CASTQGYSNQPQHF
>NA|TRBV18|NA|TRBJ1-1
TGTGCCAGCTCACCATCCGGTACTGAAGCTTTCTTT
CASSPSGTEAFF
>TRBD2|TRBV29-1|few|TRBJ2-1
TGCAGCGTTCCCACGGCGCGGGGGGGCAACAATGAGCAGTTCTTC
CSVPTARGGNNEQFF
>NA|TRBV5-1|NA|TRBJ2-1
TGCGCCAGCAGCCCCCTCGGAGGGAATGAGCAGTTCTTC
CASSPLGGNEQFF
>NA|TRBV18|NA|TRBJ1-5
TGTGCCAGCTCATCGGACTCTAAGTCGTGGCCCCAGCATTTT
CASSSDSKSWPQHF
>NA|TRBV7-9|NA|TRBJ1-1
TGTGCCAGCAGCGGCCTGGGGGGCACTGAAGCTTTCTTT
CASSGLGGTEAFF
>NA|TRBV19|NA|TRBJ1-1
TGTGCCAGTAGTACAGGGATTGGCACTGAAGCTTTCTTT
CASSTGIGTEAFF
>NA|TRBV11-2|NA|TRBJ2-7
TGTGCCAGCACCCCCCCCGGGTACTCCTACGAGCAGTACTTC
CASTPPGYSYEQYF
>NA|TRBV7-3|NA|TRBJ2-1
TGTGCCAGCAGCTTAGCGGGTCGAAGCCCCTACAATGAGCAGTTCTTC
CASSLAGRSPYNEQFF
>NA|TRBV7-6|NA|TRBJ1-2
TGTGCCAGCAGCTTAGACGGGGGTTTGGTCTATGGCTACACCTTC
CASSLDGGLVYGYTF
>NA|TRBV6-1|NA|TRBJ1-1
TGTGCCAGCAGGAGGACAGCCAACACTGAAGCTTTCTTT
CASRRTANTEAFF
>NA|TRBV7-6|NA|TRBJ1-1
TGTGCCAGCAGCTCCCTGAACAGGGCAGCTTTCTTT
CASSSLNRAAFF
>NA|TRBV9|NA|TRBJ2-3
TGTGCCAGCAGCTTTAAGGGAGCCACAGATACGCAGTATTTT
CASSFKGATDTQYF
>TRBD2|TRBV2|few|TRBJ2-1
TGTGCCAGCAGTTACCTAGCGGGAACGGATGAGCAGTTCTTC
CASSYLAGTDEQFF
>TRBD1|TRBV2|NA|TRBJ1-2
TGTGCCAGCAGGGTGACAGGGGGCGCGGCTGGCTACACCTTC
CASRVTGGAAGYTF
>NA|TRBV12-5|NA|TRBJ2-7
TGTGCTAGTGGTCACGGTGGCCAGGCCGAGCAGTACTTC
CASGHGGQAEQYF
>NA|TRBV9|NA|TRBJ1-3
TGTGCCAGCAGCCCTTTAAGGACAGACACCTACTCTGGAAACACCATATATTTT
CASSPLRTDTYSGNTIYF
>NA|TRBV28|once|TRBJ2-1
TGTGCCAGCAGGGGGATAGCGTGGGGAAAGTCCTACAATGAGCAGTTCTTC
CASRGIAWGKSYNEQFF
>NA|TRBV6-1|NA|TRBJ1-3
TGTGCCAGCAGTGACGGGTACTCTGGAAACACCATATATTTT
CASSDGYSGNTIYF
>TRBD1|TRBV5-1|NA|TRBJ2-5
TGCGCCAGCAGCTTCACAGGGGGCCTGGAGACCCAGTACTTC
CASSFTGGLETQYF
>NA|TRBV5-4|NA|TRBJ2-7
TGTGCCAGCAGCCCCCCGGTGGGCTACGAGCAGTACTTC
CASSPPVGYEQYF
>TRBD2|TRBV7-9|NA|TRBJ2-2
TGTGCCAGCAGCCCTGGACTAGCGGGAGAAGAGTCCGGGGAGCTGTTTTTT
CASSPGLAGEESGELFF
>NA|TRBV4-3|NA|TRBJ1-1
TGCGCCAGCAGCCAAGTCGGGGTTTATGGCACTGAAGCTTTCTTT
CASSQVGVYGTEAFF
>NA|TRBV28|NA|TRBJ2-3
TGTGCCAGTTTAGTGTCAGGTTCCACAGATACGCAGTATTTT
CASLVSGSTDTQYF
>NA|TRBV19|NA|TRBJ2-2
TGTGCCAGTAGTATAGTCCGGGACATTTCTACGGAGCTGTTTTTT
CASSIVRDISTELFF
>NA|TRBV6-5|NA|TRBJ1-4
TGTGCCAGCAGTTACAAGAGGGTAACTAATGAAAAACTGTTTTTT
CASSYKRVTNEKLFF
>NA|TRBV7-8|once|TRBJ1-1
TGTGCCAGCAGCTTATCGGCGACGGGGGGGGAGACTGAAGCTTTCTTT
CASSLSATGGETEAFF
>TRBD1|TRBV6-4|NA|TRBJ2-2
TGTGCCACCACCGCAGACAGGGCAAACACCGGGGAGCTGTTTTTT
CATTADRANTGELFF
>NA|TRBV7-2|NA|TRBJ2-7
TGTGCCAGCAGCGCTTCCCTCGGGTCCTACGAGCAGTACTTC
CASSASLGSYEQYF
>NA|TRBV18|NA|TRBJ1-4
TGTGCCAGCTCAGCAGCAACTAATGAAAAACTGTTTTTT
CASSAATNEKLFF
>NA|TRBV7-2|NA|TRBJ2-7
TGTGCCAGCAGCTTCTACGGGCCCGGTCGGTACGAGCAGTACTTC
CASSFYGPGRYEQYF
>NA|TRBV5-6|NA|TRBJ2-3
TGTGCCAGCAGCTTGGATTACACGCGGGCAGATACGCAGTATTTT
CASSLDYTRADTQYF
>NA|TRBV7-2|NA|TRBJ2-3
TGTGCCAGCAGCTTGCGGGGCTTTAGCACAGATACGCAGTATTTT
CASSLRGFSTDTQYF
>NA|TRBV7-6|NA|TRBJ2-5
TGTGCCAGCAGCTTAGGAGGGCGGAGCGGCCAAGAGACCCAGTACTTC
CASSLGGRSGQETQYF
>NA|TRBV5-4|NA|TRBJ1-4
TGTGCCAGCAGCTGGGATAAAGGGGATGAAAAACTGTTTTTT
CASSWDKGDEKLFF
>NA|TRBV6-1|NA|TRBJ1-1
TGTGCCAGCAGTGCGGGACGGCTGAACACTGAAGCTTTCTTT
CASSAGRLNTEAFF
>NA|TRBV19|NA|TRBJ1-2
TGTGCCAGTAGTACCGGCAGGGAACATGGCTACACCTTC
CASSTGREHGYTF